This T cell receptor beta chain was recovered during a study of technical replicates of blood from a few donors. The germline V gene encodes CDR1 SGHRS and CDR2 YFSETQ. Between the trimmed V and J ends, which lost 7 bases and 0 bases, there was a span of 13 bases. The CDR3 covers 15 residues. Assay: immunoSEQ multiplex PCR; the TCRdb copy retains only in-frame clones and omits some. The table lists 90,000 to 100,000 clones, under 97% of them singletons. This clonotype originated in a human donor in good health. The J gene is TRBJ2-2, the V gene TRBV5-1; D possibly corresponds to TRBD1 (6 bases). The sequenced sample was T cells isolated from PBMCs. The CDR3 protein is CASRGDNANTGELFF. The CDR3 DNA follows: TGCGCCAGCCGAGGGGACAACGCGAACACCGGGGAGCTGTTTTTT. The variable domain in full, completed from reference TRBV5-1 and TRBJ2-2, reads KAGVTQTPRYLIKTRGQQVTLSCSPISGHRSVSWYQQTPGQGLQFLFEYFSETQRNKGNFPGRFSGRQFSNSRSEMNVSTLELGDSALYLCASRGDNANTGELFFGEGSRLTVL.